This record concerns one T cell receptor (beta chain) sequence. This clonotype was detected a few times. Its antigen is currently not known. No base-level quality is on record; no much larger clone is a single base apart. Receptor libraries were prepared by 5' RACE. This sample was sequenced with an Illumina HiSeq 2500. A second roughly 7 to 11 cycle PCR used a sample-barcoded 5' primer and a J-beta primer mix. Each TCR beta cDNA molecule received a unique molecular identifier from a template-switch 5' adaptor carrying 12 random nucleotides. Each sample yielded at least 2.5 million CDR3-containing paired-end reads. First-strand cDNA synthesis was performed from all RNA using the Mint cDNA synthesis kit, with priming by a TRBC-specific oligonucleotide. Following uracil-DNA glycosylase treatment, all cDNA underwent a first 18-cycle PCR with the universal primers M1SS and BC2_uni_R. The authors' analysis ran thus. Each sample was normalized by randomly selecting 1 million high-quality reads, each carrying a distinct molecular identifier. Reads sharing molecular identifiers were discarded rather than binned into consensus sequences. MiTCR, run with a Q25 quality threshold and the strictest error-elimination algorithm, handled CDR3 identification, clonotype clustering and error correction. A nonparametric unseen species model with Euler transformation was used to estimate lower-bound total TCR beta diversity. TCRdb cleaned the public reads at Q25 with fastp, built clones with MiXCR and kept in-frame beta chains. Each record represents a unique CDR3 protein, reported with the most common genes and DNA among its rows. TCRdb, not the original authors, processed these V and J calls. A total of about 500,000 distinct CDR3 sequences appear in this sample, 20% to 30% of them only once. The ten largest make up around 10% of the sample.

This specimen belongs to a study of blood T cells in healthy people across ages (dated by TCRdb to the mid-2010s). For the study in its entirety: In model experiments, template switching captured about one uniquely barcoded TCR beta cDNA molecule for every two T cells. For two donors (one aged 18 to 30 and one aged 80 or older), the study analyzed two additional independent replicas of 1 million unique cDNA reads from the same blood draw. Using deep sequencing normalized with unique cDNA molecular identifiers, the study measured how TCR beta repertoire diversity changes with age. The donors were divided into four age groups: young (average around 16 years), middle-aged (almost 40), aged (approximately 64) and long-lived (roughly 86).

The approximately 40 donors, aged about 6 to 95 years, were systemically healthy Caucasian individuals from Russia. Each donor gave about 9.7 milliliters of peripheral blood, drawn into EDTA-treated Vacutainer tubes. Ficoll-Paque density-gradient centrifugation was used to isolate PBMCs, with at least 6.5 million per sample. Trizol reagent was used to extract total RNA from PBMCs, with at least 5.5 micrograms per sample. The percentages of naive CD45RAhigh/CD27high T cells were determined by flow cytometry on a PBMC aliquot from every donor. V is reduced by 1 base and J by 5 bases, leaving a spacing of 14 bases between them. The germline V gene (reference sequence) sets CDR1 to PRHDT and CDR2 to FYEKMQ. Taken from cysteine to phenylalanine, the CDR3 has 15 residues. The retained sequence is limited to the CDR3, 45 bases, with the frame set at the first base. Broad study findings and their caveats: A strong correlation was found between observed TCR beta diversity and the percentage of naive T cells measured by flow cytometry. Since profiling was done on bulk unsorted PBMCs, naive and antigen-experienced compartments could not be conclusively compared. Estimates of total diversity based on one million sequenced T cells were regarded as lower bounds and as underestimates. Compared with the aged group, the long-lived group had more naive CD4+ T cells, fewer expanded clones and increased TCR diversity, suggesting age selection. The CMV infection status of donors was not known, potentially confounding age-related changes in expanded clonotypes. Observed TCR beta diversity per million T cells fell roughly linearly with age, and a significant reduction was already apparent by age roughly 40.

These data were likewise used in another study, on T cells of mothers and their children. The second publication reports: Nine systemically healthy Caucasian individuals, comprising three mothers and their six children, were included as donors. cDNA synthesis consumed the entire amount of extracted RNA, loaded at about 1.5 ug RNA in each 15 ul reaction. In the second PCR, sample barcodes and 2-4 random nucleotides were introduced via the M1S primer. Over 9 million TCR beta CDR3 reads were obtained for each mother, and some 3.1 million reads were obtained for each child. Thymic selection similarly shapes TCR recombination output in related and unrelated pairs, with minor effect from inherited differences. Normalized repertoire overlap was always slightly but never significantly higher in related than unrelated mother-child pairs. With a sensitivity of approximately 100 clones per million clonotypes, no persistent microchimeric T cell clones were detected. In the study, deep NGS was used to compare the TCR beta repertoires of mothers and children, and features distinguishing related mother-child pairs from unrelated individuals were sought. Mothers averaged roughly 40 +/- 4 years of age and children averaged around 10 +/- 4 years. Libraries were sequenced on Illumina HiSeq 2000 with 100+100 nt paired-end reads after adapter ligation with NEBNext reagents. To avoid cross-contamination, the mother libraries and the child libraries were prepared a month apart and sequenced in separate runs. For each donor, between about 450,000 and 2,300,000 distinct TCR beta clonotypes were identified. Naive TCR beta clonotypes were estimated from low-frequency clonotypes matched to each donor's FACS-determined naive share, without sorting.

The TCR was taken from a boy aged 5 to 17 in good health. The sample consisted of blood. This receptor chain uses TRBV13 and TRBJ1-1; matching of 6 bases hints at TRBD1 as the D gene. The sequence in DNA is TGTGCCAGCAGCTTAGTTACTCAAGGGGGAACTGAAGCTTTCTTT. The translation is CASSLVTQGGTEAFF.